A selection of T cell receptor beta chains follows, all from one sample in a study of identical twins. One entry per CDR3 protein results from TCRdb running MiXCR on the 5' RACE reads. Of some 790,000 distinct CDR3 sequences in the sample, 15% to 20% were seen once. The same sample was also used in a study of T cells expressing NK-cell markers.

The sample was PBMCs. Every receptor here comes from a woman aged 18-29 years in good health. Both conserved end residues are trimmed from each CDR3.

V gene,CDR3 protein
TRBV27,ASSHRPNYEQY
TRBV18,ASSPTDSYNEKLF
TRBV30,AWNELAGGPVQY
TRBV12-3/TRBV12-4,ASSLRLAGLTDTQY
TRBV6-1,ASSPYSGWRGDGHNEQF
TRBV7-2,ASSLFTGQYNEQF
TRBV10-3,AIKGQGYEKLF
TRBV10-3,AISEKTHNYEQY
TRBV5-1,ASSNPQGGTNEKLF
TRBV20-1,SARSLAGFSYEQY
TRBV5-6,ASSFIQGTYNEQF
TRBV4-3,ASSRLAGATGELF
TRBV12-3/TRBV12-4,ASSQDGGTDTQY
TRBV5-6,ASTMRGDTGELF
TRBV29-1,SVEKRGADTQY
TRBV6-5,ATSDLYYEQY
TRBV5-1,ASSLALAGGSIQETQY
TRBV9,ASSVDGISDEQY
TRBV20-1,SAWPGQGSNWANTGELF
TRBV6-1,ASYPDRANGEQF
TRBV10-1,ASSERVNTGELF
TRBV6-5,ASSSGVRGYQPQH
TRBV12-3/TRBV12-4,ASKYYGNRYNEQF
TRBV15,ATSRRLGNTIY
TRBV6-1,ASTTQGNTEAF
TRBV4-1,ASSQARPETQY
TRBV6-5,ASGEGLANY
TRBV12-3/TRBV12-4,ASSPTSSYEQY
TRBV5-1,ASSSAQGMGEQY
TRBV20-1,SARDLTSGYNEQF
TRBV7-2,ASSFLMSYTEAF
TRBV7-9,ASSKREAQGETQY
TRBV10-2,ASSESTPSGDGYT
TRBV6-1,ASSLLPGGVNNEQF
TRBV7-2,ASSFRGGGYT
TRBV9,ASSVAVSYNEQF
TRBV7-2,ASIRTGGNEQF
TRBV7-9,ASSFPEVGQPQH
TRBV12-3/TRBV12-4,ASSLALGSTAQY
TRBV15,ATSDQREAF
TRBV3-1,ASSQGTGGNYGYT